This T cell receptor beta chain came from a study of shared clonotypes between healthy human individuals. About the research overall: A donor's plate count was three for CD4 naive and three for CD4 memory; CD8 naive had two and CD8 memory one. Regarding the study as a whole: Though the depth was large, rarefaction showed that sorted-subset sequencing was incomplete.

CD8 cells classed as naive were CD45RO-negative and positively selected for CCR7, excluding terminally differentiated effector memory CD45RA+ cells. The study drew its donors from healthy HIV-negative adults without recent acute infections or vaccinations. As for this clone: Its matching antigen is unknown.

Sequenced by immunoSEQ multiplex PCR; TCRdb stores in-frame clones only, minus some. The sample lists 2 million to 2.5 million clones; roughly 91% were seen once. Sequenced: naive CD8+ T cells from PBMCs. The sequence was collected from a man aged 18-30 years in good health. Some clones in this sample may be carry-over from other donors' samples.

The CDR3 protein is CASSWGPGTEAFF. CDR3 bases: TGTGCCAGCAGCTGGGGCCCCGGCACTGAAGCTTTCTTT. V usage is TRBV7-8 and J usage is TRBJ1-1, with D possibly being TRBD1 (5 bases). Germline V CDR1 and CDR2: SGHVS, FQNEAQ. V lost 4 bases to trimming and J lost 4 bases, with 10 bases between them. The length of the CDR3 is 13 residues.